A single TCR beta chain is shown here with its context. Trimming removed 4 bases from V and 4 bases from J; junction bases left unmatched: 9. The CDR3 is 15 residues long. From germline, CDR1 is LGHDT and CDR2 YNNKEL (reference sequence). The data were taken from a study of blood T cell repertoires in COVID-19. For the study at large: Spain, Italy and the United States supplied samples that represented acute and convalescent COVID-19. Sources were T cells, B-cell-depleted T cells, or PBMCs; the material itself was cDNA or gDNA.

The repertoire was sequenced with immunoSEQ multiplex PCR; TCRdb's copy has only in-frame clones and lacks some. Altogether around 260,000 clones are present, approximately 90% being singletons, with the ten largest covering over 2%. In Seattle, patients joined the study during active infection and were tracked longitudinally. V usage is TRBV3-1 (or the pseudogene TRBV3-2) and J usage is TRBJ1-2, with 7 positions matching TRBD1. The receptor's source is a woman aged 25 to 39 with COVID-19, enrolled during active disease. Sequenced material: peripheral blood. The CDR3 bases are TGTGCCAGCAGCCTCGGGACAGCCAATACCTATGGCTACACCTTC. This codes for CASSLGTANTYGYTF.